This TCR beta chain originates from a study of T cell changes during pregnancy in multiple sclerosis. TCRdb's copy holds only in-frame clones and misses some; the assay was immunoSEQ multiplex PCR. The sample has roughly 47,000 clones; 80% to 90% are singletons. Trimming at V came to 3 bases and at J to 5 bases, leaving 5 bases not matched to a gene. Germline V lookup: CDR1 MRHNA, CDR2 SNTAGT. This CDR3 spans 15 amino acids. The sample in question was CD8+ T cells from peripheral blood mononuclear cells, obtained in the second trimester of pregnancy. This receptor was obtained from a female donor with multiple sclerosis, enrolled in a pregnancy study. The chain employs TRBV6-4 and TRBJ2-1; 9 bases align to TRBD2. CDR3 loop: CASSELAGTNNEQFF. CDR3 bases: TGTGCCAGCAGTGAACTAGCGGGCACAAACAATGAGCAGTTCTTC.